These 20 T cell receptor beta chains came from one sample sequenced in a study of blood T cell repertoires in COVID-19. Sequencing was performed with immunoSEQ multiplex PCR; in TCRdb, only in-frame clones are kept and a portion is missing. The sample lists about 190,000 clones, about nine tenths occurring once. The specimen sequenced was peripheral blood. Receptors originate from a man aged 30-40 years with acute or convalescent COVID-19.

V is TRBV6-5 and J is TRBJ2-1; possible D gene TRBD2, 5 bases. This CDR3 is built from 15 residues. Germline V lookup: CDR1 MNHEY, CDR2 SVGAGI. The ends were cut back, 2 bases at V and 0 bases at J, with 8 bases in the middle. The CDR3 region has the DNA TGTGCCAGCAGTTACGTGGGGAGCTCCTACAATGAGCAGTTCTTC. This translates into CASSYVGSSYNEQFF.

The V and J genes are TRBV12-5 and TRBJ2-5, with TRBD2 matching over 8 bases. This CDR3 comprises 18 residues. Looked up from germline, CDR1 is LGHNT and CDR2 is FRNRAP. With 0 bases clipped from V and 1 base from J, the junction kept 10 bases outside the gene matches. CDR3 sequence reads: CASGLVPSASGGQETQYF. The CDR3 DNA sequence: TGTGCTAGTGGTTTGGTCCCCTCGGCCAGCGGGGGCCAAGAGACCCAGTACTTC.

CDR3 amino acids: CASSPVANYGYTF. The CDR3 nucleotides read TGTGCCAGCAGTCCTGTTGCTAACTATGGCTACACCTTC. This chain uses TRBV28 with TRBJ1-2; D is unresolved. In germline, CDR1 is MDHEN, CDR2 SYDVKM. V lost 5 bases, J lost 0 bases, and 7 bases lay in between. This CDR3 is 13 amino acids long.

The chain is built from TRBV28 and TRBJ1-2; D remains unclear. With 3 bases removed from V and 0 bases from J, the gap between germline ends came to 8 bases. CDR3 size: 14 residues. The V gene's germline CDR1 is MDHEN and CDR2 SYDVKM. The CDR3 spells CASSFIQANYGYTF. Here the CDR3 DNA reads TGTGCCAGCAGTTTTATACAAGCTAACTATGGCTACACCTTC.

The chain links TRBV6-5 to TRBJ1-2; a possible D gene is TRBD1 (5 bases). The CDR3 is made up of 12 amino acids. With 2 bases removed from V and 8 bases from J, the gap between germline ends came to 9 bases. The germline CDR1 and CDR2 sequences are MNHEY and SVGAGI. This CDR3 reads CASSYRGWGYTF. CDR3 DNA: TGTGCCAGCAGTTACAGGGGTTGGGGCTACACCTTC.

This sequence joins TRBV7-6 and TRBJ1-1; perhaps TRBD1 as D (5 bases). Germline V gives CDR1 SGHVS, CDR2 FNYEAQ. V lost 8 bases to trimming and J lost 1 base, with 11 bases between them. The CDR3 is made up of 13 amino acids. CDR3 sequence (DNA): TGTGCCAGCGGGCTACAGGAGAACACTGAAGCTTTCTTT. Translated: CASGLQENTEAFF.

The chain employs TRBV5-1 and TRBJ1-2, with TRBD1 identical over 10 bases. CDR3 length: 16 residues. The V and J ends lost 4 bases and 4 bases, in that order; junction bases with no gene match: 10. The germline CDR1 and CDR2 sequences are SGHRS and YFSETQ. The CDR3 region has the DNA TGCGCCAGCAGCCAACCCGGGACAGGGGCTTTCTATGGCTACACCTTC. As protein: CASSQPGTGAFYGYTF. The variable domain in full, with the rest retrieved from reference TRBV5-1 and TRBJ1-2, is KAGVTQTPRYLIKTRGQQVTLSCSPISGHRSVSWYQQTPGQGLQFLFEYFSETQRNKGNFPGRFSGRQFSNSRSEMNVSTLELGDSALYLCASSQPGTGAFYGYTFGSGTRLTVV.

The rearrangement joins TRBV12-5 to TRBJ1-1; 7 bases fit TRBD1. In germline, CDR1 is LGHNT, CDR2 FRNRAP. The CDR3 has 13 amino acids. Unmatched junction bases numbered 1, after V lost 6 bases and J lost 0 bases. This CDR3 reads CASGGTVNTEAFF. The CDR3 nucleotides are TGTGCTAGTGGGGGGACAGTGAACACTGAAGCTTTCTTT.

The V call is TRBV5-1, the J call TRBJ2-1; possible D gene TRBD2, 6 bases. The CDR3 runs to 17 residues. CDR1 and CDR2 (germline): SGHRS, YFSETQ. V was pared by 0 bases and J by 3 bases, with 16 bases between. CDR3 sequence reads: CASSLVGGIGSYNEQFF. CDR3 nucleotides: TGCGCCAGCAGCTTGGTGGGGGGAATAGGGAGCTACAATGAGCAGTTCTTC.

The V gene is TRBV10-1, the J gene TRBJ2-1; TRBD1 matches 12 bases. Looked up from germline, CDR1 is WNHNN and CDR2 is SYGVQD (reference sequence). The CDR3 covers 15 residues. Trimming at V came to 4 bases and at J to 10 bases, leaving 8 bases not matched to a gene. The CDR3 DNA sequence: TGCGCCAGCAGTGTCCCGGGACAGGGGGCTAGAGAGCAGTTCTTC. Translating gives CASSVPGQGAREQFF.

The chain carries TRBV5-5 and TRBJ1-5, with 8 bases aligning to TRBD1. With 4 bases clipped from V and 4 bases from J, the junction kept 4 bases outside the gene matches. CDR3 length: 14 amino acids. Germline assignment: CDR1 SGHKS and CDR2 YYEKEE (reference sequence). The CDR3 DNA sequence: TGTGCCAGCAGCATCTGGACAGGGAATCAGCCCCAGCATTTT. It specifies CASSIWTGNQPQHF.

This clone appeared once. J is TRBJ2-3 and V is TRBV11-3; 12 bases match TRBD2. The CDR3 contains 15 residues. V lost 5 bases and J lost 4; bases outside the gene matches: 4. CDR1 and CDR2 (germline): SGHNT, YENEEA. The CDR3: CASSPGTSGSDTQYF. The CDR3 DNA reads TGTGCCAGCAGCCCCGGGACTAGCGGGTCAGATACGCAGTATTTT.

This rearrangement joins TRBV28 to TRBJ1-4, with unresolved D. The V and J ends lost 8 bases and 1 base respectively, with 8 bases between them. The CDR3 length is 13 residues. Germline CDR1 and CDR2: MDHEN and SYDVKM. The CDR3 reads CASVAGTNEKLFF. Here the CDR3 DNA reads TGTGCCAGCGTTGCGGGAACTAATGAAAAACTGTTTTTT.

The J gene is TRBJ1-1, the V gene TRBV19; D unresolved. Germline V lookup: CDR1 LNHDA, CDR2 SQIVND (reference sequence). The germline V and J ends were trimmed by 3 bases and 5 bases, with 10 bases remaining between them. The CDR3 is 13 residues long. The CDR3 loop is CASSILGRTEAFF. DNA for the CDR3: TGTGCCAGTAGTATCCTGGGGAGGACTGAAGCTTTCTTT.

The genes are TRBV5-1 and TRBJ2-6, with 7 bases identical to TRBD1. The CDR3 contains 18 residues. Unmatched junction bases numbered 11, after V lost 5 bases and J lost 0 bases. CDR1 SGHRS and CDR2 YFSETQ come from the germline V gene. In DNA, the CDR3 is TGCGCCAGCAGTAAGAGACAGGGCCTAAACTCTGGGGCCAACGTCCTGACTTTC. Protein sequence: CASSKRQGLNSGANVLTF. Full variable domain (rest looked up from reference TRBV5-1 and TRBJ2-6): KAGVTQTPRYLIKTRGQQVTLSCSPISGHRSVSWYQQTPGQGLQFLFEYFSETQRNKGNFPGRFSGRQFSNSRSEMNVSTLELGDSALYLCASSKRQGLNSGANVLTFGAGSRLTVL.

The sample holds one count of this clone. The CDR3 region is CASSGAQGANEKLFF. The CDR3 region has the DNA TGTGCCAGCTCAGGAGCACAGGGGGCTAATGAAAAACTGTTTTTT. The chain has TRBV18 and TRBJ1-4; TRBD1 matches at 8 bases. The CDR3 spans 15 residues. Germline V gene lookup returns CDR1 KGHSH and CDR2 LQKENI. The junction had 5 bases not matched to a gene; V was cut back by 5 bases and J by 3 bases.

The chain carries TRBV7-3 and TRBJ1-1; a possible D gene is TRBD1 (5 bases). The germline gives CDR1 SGHTA, CDR2 FQGTGA. The CDR3 is 13 residues long. Deletions cut 4 bases from V and 5 bases from J, with 11 bases between. In DNA form, the CDR3 reads TGTGCCAGCAGCTCAGGGAGGGCGACTGAAGCTTTCTTT. Residues: CASSSGRATEAFF.

This chain joins TRBV19 and TRBJ1-3; D may be TRBD1 (5 bases). The CDR3 has 15 amino acids. V lost 7 bases, J lost 4 bases, and 17 bases lay in between. The germline CDR1 and CDR2 sequences are LNHDA and SQIVND (reference sequence). The CDR3 nucleotides are TGTGCCAGTACCAACGTCCAGGGTGCCGGAAACACCATATATTTT. This encodes CASTNVQGAGNTIYF.

The rearrangement uses TRBV28 and TRBJ1-5; 8 bases align to TRBD1. CDR1 and CDR2 from the germline V gene are MDHEN and SYDVKM. The V segment lost 5 bases and the J segment 5 bases; nucleotides outside the gene matches: 8. This CDR3 is 15 amino acids long. For the CDR3, the DNA is TGTGCCAGCAGTCCCACCGGGACAGGCCATCAGCCCCAGCATTTT. Amino acid sequence: CASSPTGTGHQPQHF.

The CDR3 DNA reads as TGTGCCAGTAGTATAGCAGCAGGGGAAGCTTTCTTT. Translation gives CASSIAAGEAFF. V and J are TRBV19 and TRBJ1-1; a possible D gene is TRBD1 (5 bases). Trimming shortened V by 1 base and J by 8 bases, and 8 bases separated the two germline ends. The V gene's germline CDR1 is LNHDA and CDR2 SQIVND (reference sequence). This CDR3 spans 12 amino acids. Supplemented by reference TRBV19 and TRBJ1-1, the full variable domain reads DGGITQSPKYLFRKEGQNVTLSCEQNLNHDAMYWYRQDPGQGLRLIYYSQIVNDFQKGDIAEGYSVSREKKESFPLTVTSAQKNPTAFYLCASSIAAGEAFFGQGTRLTVV.